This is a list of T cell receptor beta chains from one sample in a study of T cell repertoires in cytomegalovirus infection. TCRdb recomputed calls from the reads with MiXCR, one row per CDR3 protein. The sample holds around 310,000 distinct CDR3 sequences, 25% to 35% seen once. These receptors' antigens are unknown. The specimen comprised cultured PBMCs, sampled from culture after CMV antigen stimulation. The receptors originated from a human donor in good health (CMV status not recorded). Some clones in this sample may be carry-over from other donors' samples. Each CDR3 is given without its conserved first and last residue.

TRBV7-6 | ASSSGRDEKLF
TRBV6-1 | ASSEAGVHYGYT
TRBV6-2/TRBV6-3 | ASSPAGPSNQPQH
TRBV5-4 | ASSLEISKSTGELF
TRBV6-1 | ASRTGQSYEQY
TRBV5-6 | ASSFGRGRGNQPQH
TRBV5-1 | ASSGQLSYEQY
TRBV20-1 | SARDPVKGQTYEAF
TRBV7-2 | ASSLGVGADTQY
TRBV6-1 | ASKFDGNSGNTIY
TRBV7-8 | ASSTLTGTSTEAF
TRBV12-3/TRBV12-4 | ASARTGQNTEAF
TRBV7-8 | ASSLNPSQGAYNEQF
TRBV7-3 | ASSLGTSGRVSYNEQF
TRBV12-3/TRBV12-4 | ASRMELNTEAF
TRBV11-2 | ASSLRTGGTGVIRTYEQY
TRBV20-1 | SAGTSGSGETQY
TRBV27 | ASSLRVSRGKVETQY
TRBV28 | ASSSDTLTEAF
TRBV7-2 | ASSLVPLDEQY
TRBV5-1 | ASSAADLTDTQY
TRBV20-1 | SAPPSGTGGYIQY
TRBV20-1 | SARPVRDPGNTIY
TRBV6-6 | ASSQGGERGYT
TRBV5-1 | ASSLEQGIRDNEKLF
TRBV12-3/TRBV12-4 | ASSPFPVMGLRNSTQY
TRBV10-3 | AISETIGGNEAF
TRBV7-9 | ASSLGLAASYNEQF
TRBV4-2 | ASSQELYTGTGSHEQY
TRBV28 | ASSPRGRGFTDTQY
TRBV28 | ASRRGQDQKLF
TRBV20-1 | SAQDQGHHGYT
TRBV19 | ASSPLLWIYNEQF
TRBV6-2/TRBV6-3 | ASSLSGSGGIQY
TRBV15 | ATAAGGINQPQH
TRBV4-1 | ASSPPGGNRETQY
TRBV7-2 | ASSLAHFGYNEQF
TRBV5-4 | ASSPPGRAQETQY
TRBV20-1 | SARVGRMNSPLH
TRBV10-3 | AISDGETGELF
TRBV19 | ASTTYSLVPTGELF
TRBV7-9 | ASSLGSHSGNTIY
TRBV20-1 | SASPGATYNEQF
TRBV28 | ASSLTEENYGYT
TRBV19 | ASSIALRDRSEKLF
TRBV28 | ASSPGGAGDEQY
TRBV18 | ASSPRSAGNTIY
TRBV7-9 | ASSSPIPGTESSGNTIY
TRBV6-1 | ASRPPGRYEQY
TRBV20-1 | SARGGAGNQPQH